The present TCR beta chain was sequenced within a study of blood T cell repertoires in COVID-19. Germline CDR1 and CDR2: MNHNY and SVGAGI (reference sequence). The CDR3 has 15 amino acids. V was trimmed by 2 bases and J by 0 bases, leaving 8 bases between them. Libraries were prepared by immunoSEQ multiplex PCR; TCRdb keeps only in-frame clonotypes and omits some of them. This table has a few hundred thousand clones, approximately 90% appearing once. This clonotype was sampled from a woman in her 30s with COVID-19, enrolled during active disease. The V gene is TRBV6-6, the J gene TRBJ1-3; D is possibly TRBD1 (5 bases). Sequenced: peripheral blood. The CDR3 DNA sequence: TGTGCCAGCAGTTACGACAGCCGCTCTGGAAACACCATATATTTT. Its translation is CASSYDSRSGNTIYF.